Listed below are T cell receptor beta chains from one sample, sequenced in a study of neoadjuvant anti-PD-1 for oral cavity cancer. The assay was immunoSEQ multiplex PCR, and TCRdb's table has in-frame clones only and misses some. The repertoire holds some 6,900 clones, with roughly 70% as singletons. The material was PBMCs, obtained before nivolumab (anti-PD-1) treatment. The receptors were sampled from a person between 35 and 79 years old with oral cavity squamous cell carcinoma. CDR3s include the opening cysteine and the closing phenylalanine or tryptophan. Fields, in order: clone size, D gene, J gene, V gene, CDR3 DNA, CDR3 protein. A D gene is named only where the DNA matches it firmly. Size values are once, few and many counts, or a class for expanded clones, and some rows have none.

>.|.|TRBJ2-1|TRBV6-6
TGTGCCAGCAGTTATTACAGGAACAATGAGCAGTTCTTC
CASSYYRNNEQFF
>.|.|TRBJ2-7|TRBV7-9
TGTGCCAGCTCGACCGGCTCCTACGAGCAGTACTTC
CASSTGSYEQYF
>.|TRBD1|TRBJ2-1|TRBV5-1
TGCGCCAGCAGCTTGGCAGGGGGCACGTACAATGAGCAGTTCTTC
CASSLAGGTYNEQFF
>.|.|TRBJ2-1|TRBV30
TGTGCCTGGAGCCAGAACAATGAGCAGTTCTTC
CAWSQNNEQFF
>.|.|TRBJ2-5|TRBV29-1
TGCAGCGTTGAAGAGGCAGGGGAAGAGACCCAGTACTTC
CSVEEAGEETQYF
>.|TRBD2|TRBJ2-3|TRBV9
TGTGCCAGCAGCGTAGCTGGAGCGGGGCACACAGATATGCAGTATTTT
CASSVAGAGHTDMQYF
>.|.|TRBJ2-3|TRBV4-3
TGCGCCAGCAGCCAAGGAGATCCATTAATAGATACGCAGTATTTT
CASSQGDPLIDTQYF
>.|TRBD1|TRBJ2-7|TRBV19
TGTGCCAGTAGTAAAGGGCAGGGGGCCTACGAGCAGTACTTC
CASSKGQGAYEQYF
>few|.|TRBJ1-2|TRBV7-9
TGTGCCAGCAGCTTATCCCAGGGTTTTGGCTACACCTTC
CASSLSQGFGYTF
>.|.|TRBJ2-7|TRBV6-1
TGTGCCAGCAGTGACTGGGGGACACTCCCCCCCTACGAGCAGTACTTC
CASSDWGTLPPYEQYF
>.|.|TRBJ1-6|TRBV2
TGTGCCAGCAGTGAACGTATAAGCTCCTATAATTCACCCCTCCACTTT
CASSERISSYNSPLHF
>.|TRBD1|TRBJ2-7|TRBV4-2
TGTGCCAGCAGCCAGGGACAGGCGTACGAGCAGTACTTC
CASSQGQAYEQYF
>.|TRBD1|TRBJ1-5|TRBV28
TGTGCCAGCAGTTTATGGCTACAGGGGGCTGGTCAGCCCCAGCATTTT
CASSLWLQGAGQPQHF
>once|.|TRBJ1-4|TRBV21-1
TGTGCCAGCGCCTGGTACAGAACAACTAATGAAAAACTGTTTTTT
CASAWYRTTNEKLFF
>.|TRBD1|TRBJ1-5|TRBV18
TGTGCCAGCTCCACCGGGACAGGGGATGGACAGCCCCAGCATTTT
CASSTGTGDGQPQHF
>once|.|TRBJ1-1|TRBV7-8
TGTGCCAGCAGCTTAGAGTCCAGCTTTACGAACACTGAAGCTTTCTTT
CASSLESSFTNTEAFF
>.|.|TRBJ1-1|TRBV5-5
TGTGCCAGCAGCTTGGGTGAGACGGGGGTCACTGAAGCTTTCTTT
CASSLGETGVTEAFF
>.|.|TRBJ2-7|TRBV6-5
TGTGCCAGCAGTCGCGGGACACCTTCCTCCTACGAGCAGTACTTC
CASSRGTPSSYEQYF
>.|.|TRBJ1-1|TRBV10-1
TGCGCCAGCAGTCGCACAGGGTTCCCGGGCACTGAAGCTTTCTTT
CASSRTGFPGTEAFF
>.|.|TRBJ2-2|TRBV5-6
TGTGCCAGCAGCTACACAGGGAGGTTCACCGGGGAGCTGTTTTTT
CASSYTGRFTGELFF
>.|.|TRBJ2-1|TRBV11-3
TGTGCCAGCAGCCGAGGGAGCCCCAATGAGCAGTTCTTC
CASSRGSPNEQFF
>.|.|TRBJ2-4|TRBV7-8
TGTGCCAGCAGCCTCGCGCTAGCCAAAAACATTCAGTACTTC
CASSLALAKNIQYF
>once|.|TRBJ1-3|TRBV7-6
TGTGCCAGCAGCTTAGGGGGCTCTGGAAACACCATATATTTT
CASSLGGSGNTIYF
>few|.|TRBJ1-5|TRBV7-2
TGTGCCAGCAGCGCCGGGATCAATCAGCCCCAGCATTTT
CASSAGINQPQHF
>.|.|TRBJ1-1|TRBV4-3
TGCGCCAGCAGCCTAGTCGGGGGCTCGAACACTGAAGCTTTCTTT
CASSLVGGSNTEAFF
>once|.|TRBJ1-6|TRBV9
TGTGCCAGCAGCAAGAGACAGGAGCCGTCACCCCTCCACTTT
CASSKRQEPSPLHF
>.|.|TRBJ2-1|TRBV2
TGTGCCAGCATCAAGGGGGCCTACAATGAGCAGTTCTTC
CASIKGAYNEQFF
>.|TRBD1|TRBJ1-1|TRBV5-6
TGTGCCAGCAGCTTATGGGACAGGCCCAGCGGTACTGAAGCTTTCTTT
CASSLWDRPSGTEAFF
>.|.|TRBJ2-2|TRBV20-1
TGCAGGGCAAGACACACCGGGGAGCTGTTTTTT
CRARHTGELFF
>.|.|TRBJ2-7|TRBV19
TGTGCCAGTAGTCCGGACAGATCGGCCGAGCAGTACTTC
CASSPDRSAEQYF
>.|TRBD1|TRBJ2-7|TRBV29-1
TGCAGCGTGGGACAGGGGGCTTCCTACGAGCAGTACTTC
CSVGQGASYEQYF
>.|.|TRBJ1-2|TRBV6-6
TGTGCCAGCACACAGGCTAGGGACTATGGCTACACCTTC
CASTQARDYGYTF
>.|.|TRBJ1-2|TRBV2
TGTGCCAGCAGAGTGACCCCGGTCGGCCCCTACACCTTC
CASRVTPVGPYTF
>.|TRBD2|TRBJ2-5|TRBV11-2
TGTGCCAGCAGTTATGGCAGCGGGGGGGGGCAAGAGACCCAGTACTTC
CASSYGSGGGQETQYF
>.|.|TRBJ1-1|TRBV10-3
TGTGCCATCAGTGAGGGTGGAACTGAAGCTTTCTTT
CAISEGGTEAFF
>once|TRBD2|TRBJ2-7|TRBV7-2
TGTGCCAGCAGCGCCCGACTAGCATCCTACGAGCAGTACTTC
CASSARLASYEQYF
>.|.|TRBJ2-2|TRBV10-3
TGTGCCATCAGTGAGTTATTGGCAGGGGAGGCCGGGGAGCTGTTTTTT
CAISELLAGEAGELFF
>.|.|TRBJ1-1|TRBV25-1
TGTGCCAGCACCCGGGGGTGGAACACTGAAGCTTTCTTT
CASTRGWNTEAFF
>.|.|TRBJ1-5|TRBV19
TGTGCCAGTAGTATTCGTAGGGTTAAGAGCAATCAGCCCCAGCATTTT
CASSIRRVKSNQPQHF
>.|.|TRBJ1-6|TRBV6-5
TGTGCCAGCAAGGCCGCGAGCTCCTATAATTCACCCCTCCACTTT
CASKAASSYNSPLHF
>.|TRBD2|TRBJ2-3|TRBV28
TGTGCCAGCACGGCGGGGGAGAATCCCACTACTGATACGCAGTATTTT
CASTAGENPTTDTQYF
>.|.|TRBJ1-6|TRBV19
TGTGCCAGTAGTAAGGAGTTCTCCTATAATTCACCCCTCCACTTT
CASSKEFSYNSPLHF
>.|.|TRBJ1-3|TRBV5-6
TGTGCCAGCAGCTTGGGAAGCGCGGGGTACACCATATATTTT
CASSLGSAGYTIYF
>.|.|TRBJ2-2|TRBV9
TGTGCCAGCAGCGTAGCCCAACGTGACACCGGGGAGCTGTTTTTT
CASSVAQRDTGELFF
>.|TRBD2|TRBJ2-3|TRBV9
TGTGCCAGCAGCGTTACTAGCGGGGCTCCGCAGTATTTT
CASSVTSGAPQYF
>once|TRBD1|TRBJ1-1|TRBV7-2
TGTGCCAGCAGCTTACAACAGGGGAAGAACACTGAAGCTTTCTTT
CASSLQQGKNTEAFF
>.|.|TRBJ2-7|TRBV12-5
TGTGCTAGTGGTTTGGTTTTAGACCCCGGGAACTACGAGCAGTACTTC
CASGLVLDPGNYEQYF
>.|TRBD1|TRBJ1-2|TRBV4-2
TGTGCCAGCAGCCAAGAGGAGGTCAGGGGGCAAGGCTACACCTTC
CASSQEEVRGQGYTF
>.|.|TRBJ1-1|TRBV6-1
TGTGCCAGCAGTGAAGCGGTAGAAGCTTTCTTT
CASSEAVEAFF
>.|TRBD1|TRBJ2-1|TRBV6-6
TGTGCCAGCAGCCGAATGGACAGGGGTTCCTACAATGAGCAGTTCTTC
CASSRMDRGSYNEQFF